A single sample is the source of the 18 T cell receptor beta chains below, sequenced in a study of T cell responses to AZD1222 COVID-19 vaccine. Some clones are missing from TCRdb's copy, which holds only in-frame ones; the method was immunoSEQ multiplex PCR. The table includes some 200,000 clones, roughly 88% detected once. Sample: peripheral blood, taken on day 0 of AZD1222 vaccination. The receptors shown here come from an adult in good health.

The chain joins TRBV4-2 to TRBJ1-1; 9 bases agree with TRBD1. The CDR3 runs 19 residues. The V gene's germline CDR1 is LGHNA and CDR2 YNFKEQ. Losses at the gene ends were 0 bases for V and 0 bases for J; bases not matched to a gene: 11. The CDR3 bases are TGTGCCAGCAGCCAAGAACGTCGGTTTGACAGGGGGTTGAACACTGAAGCTTTCTTT. Amino acid sequence: CASSQERRFDRGLNTEAFF.

The chain has TRBV7-9 and TRBJ1-6, with D unresolved. This CDR3 region has 11 residues. Germline loops: CDR1 SEHNR, CDR2 FQNEAQ (reference sequence). V lost 5 bases, J lost 5 bases, and 1 base lay in between. The CDR3 coding sequence is TGTGCCAGCAGCGATAATTCACCCCTCCACTTT. Protein sequence: CASSDNSPLHF.

In DNA, the CDR3 is TGCGCCAGCAGCCAAGATCGCGAGTCACCCCTCCACTTT. Its protein product is CASSQDRESPLHF. The chain recombines TRBV4-1 with TRBJ1-6; D is unclear. Trimming pared 0 bases from V and 10 bases from J, leaving 7 bases between. Germline CDR1 and CDR2: MGHRA and YSYEKL. This CDR3 has 13 amino acids.

The chain is built from TRBV9 and TRBJ1-1, with a tentative D call TRBD1 (6 bases). Germline CDR1 and CDR2: SGDLS and YYNGEE. V was shortened by 2 bases and J by 0 bases, with 17 bases between the two germline ends. This CDR3 comprises 17 residues. CDR3 sequence reads: CASSVGVWTDMNTEAFF. Written as DNA, the CDR3 is TGTGCCAGCAGCGTTGGCGTTTGGACAGATATGAACACTGAAGCTTTCTTT. The full variable domain, with the rest looked up from reference TRBV9 and TRBJ1-1, is DSGVTQTPKHLITATGQRVTLRCSPRSGDLSVYWYQQSLDQGLQFLIQYYNGEERAKGNILERFSAQQFPDLHSELNLSSLELGDSALYFCASSVGVWTDMNTEAFFGQGTRLTVV.

V is TRBV19 and J is TRBJ2-7; D may be TRBD2 (5 bases). The ends were cut back, 0 bases at V and 5 bases at J, with 14 bases in the middle. The germline gives CDR1 LNHDA, CDR2 SQIVND (reference sequence). The CDR3 consists of 15 residues. CDR3 DNA: TGTGCCAGTAGTATAGATACGGGGTACAACGACGAGCAGTACTTC. It yields the protein CASSIDTGYNDEQYF.

The chain couples TRBV27 to TRBJ1-5, with D possibly TRBD1 on 5 matching bases. V was pared by 2 bases and J by 5 bases, with 7 bases between. CDR1 is MNHEY, CDR2 SMNVEV, per germline (reference sequence). This CDR3 is 13 amino acids long. The CDR3 reads CASSLQGYQPQHF. The CDR3 coding sequence is TGTGCCAGCAGTTTACAGGGTTATCAGCCCCAGCATTTT.

A single count supports this clone. The chain links TRBV5-1 to TRBJ2-2; D is perhaps TRBD2 (5 bases). The germline CDR1 and CDR2 sequences are SGHRS and YFSETQ. The CDR3 contains 16 residues. Trimming shortened V by 4 bases and J by 4 bases, and 17 bases separated the two germline ends. This CDR3 reads CASSRENGGITGELFF. CDR3 coding DNA: TGCGCCAGCAGCCGCGAGAACGGAGGAATCACCGGGGAGCTGTTTTTT. The variable domain in full, completed from reference TRBV5-1 and TRBJ2-2, reads KAGVTQTPRYLIKTRGQQVTLSCSPISGHRSVSWYQQTPGQGLQFLFEYFSETQRNKGNFPGRFSGRQFSNSRSEMNVSTLELGDSALYLCASSRENGGITGELFFGEGSRLTVL.

This chain connects TRBV7-2 to TRBJ1-2; D is uncertain. The CDR3 consists of 15 residues. Germline values: CDR1 SGHTA, CDR2 FQGNSA. The V and J ends lost 8 bases and 4 bases respectively, with 20 bases between them. CDR3 region: CASGQREPGLYGYTF. The CDR3 DNA is TGTGCCAGCGGCCAGAGGGAGCCGGGTCTCTATGGCTACACCTTC. The full variable domain, its missing parts supplied by reference TRBV7-2 and TRBJ1-2, is GAGVSQSPSNKVTEKGKDVELRCDPISGHTALYWYRQSLGQGLEFLIYFQGNSAPDKSGLPSDRFSAERTGGSVSTLTIQRTQQEDSAVYLCASGQREPGLYGYTFGSGTRLTVV.

In this sample, this clone turned up a few times. CDR3 DNA: TGTGCCAGCAGTTTCGCCCTTTCACCCCTCCACTTT. Amino acids: CASSFALSPLHF. V is TRBV12-3 or TRBV12-4 and J is TRBJ1-6; D is undetermined. The CDR3 is 12 amino acids. V was pared by 3 bases and J by 9 bases, with 6 bases between.

The gene calls are TRBV6-5 and TRBJ1-1; weak D call: TRBD1 (5 bases). Deletions cut 6 bases from V and 9 bases from J, with 17 bases between. The length of the CDR3 is 13 residues. Germline V CDR1 and CDR2: MNHEY, SVGAGI. The CDR3 protein is CASRPDRGTKAFF. The CDR3 bases are TGTGCCAGCAGACCCGATCGGGGGACTAAAGCTTTCTTT.

The chain employs TRBV7-2 and TRBJ2-3; TRBD2 aligns across 12 bases. The length of the CDR3 is 11 residues. Losses at the gene ends were 8 bases for V and 14 bases for J; bases not matched to a gene: 5. Germline V gene data show CDR1 as SGHTA and CDR2 as FQGNSA. The CDR3 region has the DNA TGTGCCAGCGGAACTAGCGGGAGGCCGTATTTT. Translation: CASGTSGRPYF. The full variable domain, rest sourced from reference TRBV7-2 and TRBJ2-3, is GAGVSQSPSNKVTEKGKDVELRCDPISGHTALYWYRQSLGQGLEFLIYFQGNSAPDKSGLPSDRFSAERTGGSVSTLTIQRTQQEDSAVYLCASGTSGRPYFGPGTRLTVL.

The chain carries TRBV10-2 and TRBJ1-1, with 7 bases fitting TRBD1. The CDR3 has 13 amino acids. Germline assignment: CDR1 WSHSY and CDR2 SAAADI. Germline trimming cut 4 bases from V and 5 bases from J; bases unmatched to any gene: 4. CDR3: CASSARGRTEAFF. The CDR3 DNA follows: TGCGCCAGCAGTGCCAGGGGGAGGACTGAAGCTTTCTTT.

The chain carries TRBV4-1 and TRBJ2-1; no reliable D call. This CDR3 has 14 residues. The V and J ends lost 2 bases and 3 bases respectively, with 8 bases between them. CDR1 is MGHRA, CDR2 YSYEKL, per germline. The CDR3 DNA reads TGCGCCAGCAGCCAATGGGTCCGCTACAATGAGCAGTTCTTC. Translating gives CASSQWVRYNEQFF.

This clone was counted ten times or more. This rearrangement joins TRBV5-4 to TRBJ1-6; 7 positions agree with TRBD1. Germline V gene data show CDR1 as SGHNT and CDR2 as YYREEE (reference sequence). After removal of 0 bases from V and 9 bases from J, the junction contained 3 bases not matched to a gene. CDR3 length equals 14 residues. CDR3 in amino acids: CASSLAYRGSPLHF. The CDR3 DNA follows: TGTGCCAGCAGCTTGGCCTACAGGGGTTCACCCCTCCACTTT.

J is TRBJ1-2 and V is TRBV3-1 (or the pseudogene TRBV3-2); TRBD1 is a possible D gene (6 bases). Trimming took 1 base from V and 8 from J, leaving 20 bases between them. Germline lookup yields CDR1 LGHDT and CDR2 YNNKEL (reference sequence). The CDR3 covers 16 residues. CDR3 sequence reads: CASSQVAGHQPWGYTF. DNA for the CDR3: TGTGCCAGCAGCCAAGTGGCGGGACACCAACCTTGGGGCTACACCTTC.

The chain carries TRBV18 and TRBJ2-7, with D perhaps matching TRBD1 or TRBD2 (5 bases each). The CDR3 contains 16 residues. The V gene's germline CDR1 is KGHSH and CDR2 LQKENI. V lost 3 bases and J lost 4, with 19 bases in between. The CDR3 DNA reads TGTGCCAGCTCACCGCTACCGGGACCCCGGCCTTACGAGCAGTACTTC. Its protein product is CASSPLPGPRPYEQYF.

This clone was detected a few times. This chain connects TRBV5-1 to TRBJ1-4; possibly TRBD1 for D (6 bases). CDR3 size: 16 residues. Between the trimmed V and J ends, which lost 3 bases and 4 bases, there was a span of 16 bases. CDR1 and CDR2 from the germline V gene are SGHRS and YFSETQ. Here the CDR3 reads CASSSSGTYFNEKLFF. CDR3 in DNA: TGCGCCAGCAGCTCCTCCGGGACATACTTTAATGAAAAACTGTTTTTT.

The chain is built from TRBV5-1 and TRBJ1-1, with a weak D call TRBD1 (6 bases). CDR3 length: 14 amino acids. V was cut by 2 bases and J by 6 bases, with 14 bases left in between. Germline CDR1 reads SGHRS; CDR2 reads YFSETQ. The CDR3 coding sequence is TGCGCCAGCAGCTTAGAGACAGGCTCATCTGAAGCTTTCTTT. Its protein is CASSLETGSSEAFF.